This T cell receptor beta chain was sequenced in a study of T-cell reconstitution after alpha-beta-depleted transplantation in children. CDR3 length: 23 amino acids. Per the germline V gene, CDR1 is SGHVS and CDR2 is FQNEAQ. V lost 2 bases, J lost 1 base, and 24 bases stayed unmatched. TCRbeta library construction was performed incorporating unique molecular identifiers. TCRdb independently ran MiXCR on the PCR reads; one entry per CDR3 protein. The sample lists about 370,000 distinct CDR3 sequences, around 20% occurring once. This clonotype was recorded many times. This TCR came from a human donor who donated a stem cell graft to a child with acute myeloid leukemia. The V call is TRBV7-8, the J call TRBJ2-1; 9 positions match TRBD2. Specimen: PBMCs from the stem cell graft donor, collected from the stem cell graft. CDR3 sequence reads: CASSLLSETGTSLSWTSYNEQFF. The CDR3 DNA reads TGTGCCAGCAGCTTACTATCGGAGACCGGGACTAGCCTGTCCTGGACGTCCTACAATGAGCAGTTCTTC.